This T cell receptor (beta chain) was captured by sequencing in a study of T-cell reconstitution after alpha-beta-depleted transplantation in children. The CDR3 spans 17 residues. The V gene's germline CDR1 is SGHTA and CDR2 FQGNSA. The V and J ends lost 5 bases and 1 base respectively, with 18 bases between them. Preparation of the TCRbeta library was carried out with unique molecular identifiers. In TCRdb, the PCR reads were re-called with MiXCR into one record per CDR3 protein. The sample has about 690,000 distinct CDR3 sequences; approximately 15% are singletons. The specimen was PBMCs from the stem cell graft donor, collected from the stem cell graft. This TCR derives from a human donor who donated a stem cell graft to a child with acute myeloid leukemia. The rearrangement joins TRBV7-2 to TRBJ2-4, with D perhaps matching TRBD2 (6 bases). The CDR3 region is CASSAGGVGFAKNIQYF. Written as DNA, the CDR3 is TGTGCCAGCAGCGCGGGCGGGGTTGGTTTTGCCAAAAACATTCAGTACTTC.